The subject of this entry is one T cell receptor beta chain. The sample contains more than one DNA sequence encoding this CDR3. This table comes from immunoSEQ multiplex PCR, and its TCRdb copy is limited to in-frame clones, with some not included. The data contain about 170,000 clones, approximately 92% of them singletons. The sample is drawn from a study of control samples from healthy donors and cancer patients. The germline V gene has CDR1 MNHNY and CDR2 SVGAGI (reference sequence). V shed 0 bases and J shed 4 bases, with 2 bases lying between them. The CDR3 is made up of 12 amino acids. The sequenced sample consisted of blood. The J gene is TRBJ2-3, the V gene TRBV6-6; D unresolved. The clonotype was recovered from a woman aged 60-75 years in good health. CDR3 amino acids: CASSYSSDTQYF. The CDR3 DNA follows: TGTGCCAGCAGTTACTCCTCAGATACGCAGTATTTT.